The clone carrying this TCR beta chain appeared a few times. What it recognizes is unknown. Of the isolated RNA, all was reverse transcribed, and so the sequenced material was expressed TCRB transcripts. The protocol was immunoSEQ multiplex PCR, while the TCRdb copy is restricted to in-frame clones and leaves out a portion. The repertoire consists of hundreds of thousands of clones, with about 29% occurring once and the leading ten covering almost 0.065%. This sample is part of a study of beta chain features in type 1 diabetes. The study's findings and limits: Moderate yet significant TCRB CDR3 shortening was seen in Type 1 diabetes patients in all four CD4+ subsets. Whatever favoring of shorter templates PCR might show would apply equally to patients and controls.

Germline V gives CDR1 MNHEY, CDR2 SVGAGI. With 7 bases clipped from V and 4 bases from J, the junction kept 10 bases outside the gene matches. The CDR3 is 15 amino acids. Sorting gave populations that all exceeded 95% purity. Sequencing was performed on naive CD4+ T cells from blood. The rearrangement uses TRBV6-5 and TRBJ2-1; 7 nucleotides align to TRBD2. This receptor was taken from a man in his late teens or twenties in good health. CDR3 protein: CASKLRGAGYNEQFF. Here the CDR3 DNA reads TGTGCCAGCAAATTGAGAGGAGCGGGATACAATGAGCAGTTCTTC.